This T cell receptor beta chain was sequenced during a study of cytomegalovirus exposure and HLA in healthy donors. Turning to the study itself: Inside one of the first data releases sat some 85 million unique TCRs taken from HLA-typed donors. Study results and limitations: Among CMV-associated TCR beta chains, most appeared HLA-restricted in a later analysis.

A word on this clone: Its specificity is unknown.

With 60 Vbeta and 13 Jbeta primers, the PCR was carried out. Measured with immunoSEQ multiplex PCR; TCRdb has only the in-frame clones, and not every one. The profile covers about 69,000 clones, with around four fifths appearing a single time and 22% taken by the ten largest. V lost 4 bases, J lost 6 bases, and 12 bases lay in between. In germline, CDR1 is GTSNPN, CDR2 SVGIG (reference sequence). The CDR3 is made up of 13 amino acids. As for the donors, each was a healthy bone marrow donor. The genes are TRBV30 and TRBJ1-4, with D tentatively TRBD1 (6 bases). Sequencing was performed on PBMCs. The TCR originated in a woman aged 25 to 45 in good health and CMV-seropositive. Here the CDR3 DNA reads TGTGCCTGGACCAGTCAGGGGTATGAAAAACTGTTTTTT. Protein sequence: CAWTSQGYEKLFF.